The 22 T cell receptor beta chains given below trace back to one sample, sequenced in a study of CD8 T cells in Susac syndrome (dated by TCRdb to about 2019). The method was the immunoSEQ multiplex PCR assay. RNA was extracted using the RNeasy kit, and about 0.5 to 1 ug of the RNA was reverse transcribed with random hexamers. The raw public data were reprocessed by TCRdb itself: fastp quality trimming at Q25, MiXCR clonotype calling, in-frame beta chains only. Identical CDR3 protein sequences are pooled into one entry, listed with their most common genes and DNA. In all, the sample holds 150,000 to 200,000 distinct CDR3 sequences, and around 93% of those were seen once. Jointly, the top ten make up 0.13% of the sample. Sequenced: CD4+ T cells from PBMCs. The source is a human donor in good health.

This clonotype was seen just once. J is TRBJ1-6 and V is TRBV2; TRBD1 matches at 7 bases. The CDR3 is 18 amino acids. J lost 2 bases, V lost 6 bases, and 13 bases had no gene match. CDR1 SNHLY and CDR2 FYNNEI come from the germline V gene. The CDR3 DNA sequence: TGTGCCAGCAGATCTGGGACAGCAGCCTCGGCCTATAATTCACCCCTCCACTTT. Protein: CASRSGTAASAYNSPLHF. Full variable domain (outside the CDR3, taken from reference TRBV2 and TRBJ1-6): EPEVTQTPSHQVTQMGQEVILRCVPISNHLYFYWYRQILGQKVEFLVSFYNNEISEKSEIFDDQFSVERPDGSNFTLKIRSTKLEDSAMYFCASRSGTAASAYNSPLHFGNGTRLTVT.

This chain uses TRBV20-1 with TRBJ2-5, with 7 bases that match TRBD1. This CDR3 has 13 amino acids. Unmatched junction bases numbered 4, after V lost 1 base and J lost 5 bases. Germline CDR1 reads DFQATT; CDR2 reads SNEGSKA (reference sequence). For the CDR3, the DNA is TGCAGTGCTAGAGCCACAGGGGTGGAGACCCAGTACTTC. As protein: CSARATGVETQYF.

V usage is TRBV30 and J usage is TRBJ1-4, with D perhaps matching TRBD1 (6 bases). Trimming cost V 4 bases and J 6 bases, with 18 bases left between them. CDR3 length: 15 residues. Germline CDR1 GTSNPN, CDR2 SVGIG (reference sequence). The chain's CDR3 is CAWTPGGRRDEKLFF. CDR3 in DNA: TGTGCCTGGACCCCGGGGGGGCGACGGGATGAAAAACTGTTTTTT.

The chain joins TRBV3-1 to TRBJ1-2; no reliable D call. Germline V gives CDR1 LGHDT, CDR2 YNNKEL (reference sequence). This CDR3 has 13 amino acids. The ends were cut back, 0 bases at V and 11 bases at J, with 13 bases in the middle. Here the CDR3 reads CASSQEGGSLYTF. In DNA form, the CDR3 reads TGTGCCAGCAGCCAAGAGGGAGGGTCGCTTTACACCTTC.

The gene calls are TRBV6-5 and TRBJ1-1; D remains ambiguous. The germline V gene encodes CDR1 MNHEY and CDR2 SVGAGI. The CDR3 spans 15 residues. V was clipped by 0 bases and J by 1 base, with 9 bases between them. The CDR3 coding sequence is TGTGCCAGCAGTTACTCGAACGTGGGGAACACTGAAGCTTTCTTT. Translation: CASSYSNVGNTEAFF.

This chain uses TRBV9 with TRBJ2-4; maybe TRBD2 (6 bases). Germline V gene sequence: CDR1 SGDLS, CDR2 YYNGEE. V lost 0 bases to trimming and J lost 6 bases, with 13 bases between them. The CDR3 spans 15 residues. The CDR3 sequence: CASSVGTAGRNIQYF. As DNA, the CDR3 is TGTGCCAGCAGCGTAGGAACCGCGGGGAGAAACATTCAGTACTTC.

V is TRBV3-1 and J is TRBJ1-1; D unresolved. V lost 0 bases, J lost 8 bases, and 10 bases lay in between. The CDR3 contains 13 residues. Germline CDR1 reads LGHDT; CDR2 reads YNNKEL (reference sequence). Here the CDR3 reads CASSQDARLEAFF. DNA of the CDR3: TGTGCCAGCAGCCAAGATGCCAGACTAGAAGCTTTCTTT.

The chain joins TRBV5-1 to TRBJ2-5; the match to TRBD2 covers 11 bases. The V segment lost 4 bases and the J segment 5 bases; nucleotides outside the gene matches: 13. CDR1 and CDR2 from the germline V gene are SGHRS and YFSETQ. This CDR3 spans 17 amino acids. In DNA form, the CDR3 reads TGCGCCAGCAGCATCGGACTAGCGGGTACAGCTGGTGAGACCCAGTACTTC. Its translation is CASSIGLAGTAGETQYF.

The chain employs TRBV25-1 and TRBJ1-5; tentative D call: TRBD1 (5 bases). Germline CDR1 and CDR2: MGHDK and SYGVNS. CDR3 length equals 13 residues. Trimming left V 2 bases short and J 5 bases short, with 7 bases between. DNA of the CDR3: TGTGCCAGCAGTGAACGGGGGGATCAGCCCCAGCATTTT. Translating it yields CASSERGDQPQHF.

The chain combines TRBV12-3 or TRBV12-4 with TRBJ1-1, with a tentative D call TRBD1 (5 bases). The CDR3 has 14 amino acids. Trimming left V 6 bases short and J 3 bases short, with 14 bases between. DNA for the CDR3: TGTGCCAGCAGGCCCCGGACAACCTACACTGAAGCTTTCTTT. As protein: CASRPRTTYTEAFF.

The J gene is TRBJ1-5, the V gene TRBV19; D not certain. CDR1 is LNHDA, CDR2 SQIVND, per germline (reference sequence). V lost 3 bases to trimming and J lost 4 bases, with 10 bases between them. This CDR3 has 14 amino acids. The CDR3 sequence is CASSMDGDNQPQHF. The CDR3 region has the DNA TGTGCCAGTAGTATGGACGGAGATAATCAGCCCCAGCATTTT.

This clonotype was observed a few times. The V and J genes are TRBV6-1 and TRBJ2-7; maybe TRBD1 (6 bases). CDR3 size: 13 residues. Trimming took off 6 bases at V and 0 bases at J, with 9 bases between the two ends. CDR1 is MNHNS and CDR2 is SASEGT in the germline V gene. CDR3 amino acids: CASRNRASYEQYF. CDR3 DNA: TGTGCCAGCAGAAACAGGGCCTCCTACGAGCAGTACTTC.

This chain's CDR3 is CASIQGAGNTIYF. In DNA form, the CDR3 reads TGTGCCAGCATACAGGGGGCCGGAAACACCATATATTTT. This chain joins TRBV2 and TRBJ1-3; 9 bases line up with TRBD1. The CDR3 covers 13 residues. Germline-derived CDR1 and CDR2 are SNHLY and FYNNEI. Unmatched junction bases numbered 2, after V lost 7 bases and J lost 4 bases.

This chain links TRBV4-1 with TRBJ2-3, with TRBD2 matching over 11 bases. J gave up 4 bases and V 4 bases, and 4 bases lay outside the gene matches. CDR1 is MGHRA and CDR2 is YSYEKL in the germline V gene. The CDR3 covers 15 residues. CDR3 in DNA: TGCGCCAGCAGCCTTAGCGGGGGGGCTGCAGATACGCAGTATTTT. Protein: CASSLSGGAADTQYF.

The chain joins TRBV19 to TRBJ1-5; a possible D gene is TRBD1 (5 bases). The CDR3 is 14 residues long. Trimming took off 4 bases at V and 4 bases at J, with 11 bases between the two ends. Looked up from germline, CDR1 is LNHDA and CDR2 is SQIVND (reference sequence). CDR3 sequence reads: CASSRPQGNQPQHF. In DNA, the CDR3 is TGTGCCAGTAGTAGGCCGCAGGGTAATCAGCCCCAGCATTTT.

This clonotype was seen only once. J is TRBJ2-3 and V is TRBV7-8; the D call may be TRBD1 or TRBD2 (5 bases each). Trimming took 5 bases from V and 0 from J, leaving 15 bases between them. The germline gives CDR1 SGHVS, CDR2 FQNEAQ. The CDR3 loop spans 16 amino acids. The DNA of the CDR3 is TGTGCCAGCAGCCCAGGACCGGGGCCCAGCACAGATACGCAGTATTTT. The encoded protein is CASSPGPGPSTDTQYF.

The table lists this clonotype with a few counts. The chain joins TRBV30 to TRBJ2-7; possibly TRBD1 or TRBD2 for D (6 bases each). The CDR3 extends over 13 amino acids. The germline V gene encodes CDR1 GTSNPN and CDR2 SVGIG (reference sequence). V lost 1 base, J lost 4 bases, and 11 bases lay in between. The CDR3 here is CAWSGGARYEQYF. The CDR3 bases are TGTGCCTGGAGTGGGGGGGCGCGGTACGAGCAGTACTTC.

This clonotype was counted once. CDR3 coding DNA: TGTGCCACCAGTGATTCGAGCAGGGTAACCGGGGAGCTGTTTTTT. Translating it yields CATSDSSRVTGELFF. The chain is built from TRBV24-1 and TRBJ2-2, with TRBD1 as a possible D gene (5 bases). V dropped 2 bases and J dropped 5 bases, with 11 bases sitting between them. This CDR3 has 15 residues. Germline CDR1 KGHDR, CDR2 SFDVKD.

The chain recombines TRBV10-3 with TRBJ2-1; no clear D gene. Germline V gene sequence: CDR1 ENHRY, CDR2 SYGVKD. Between the trimmed V and J ends, which lost 0 bases and 5 bases, there was a span of 14 bases. The CDR3 extends over 16 amino acids. The CDR3 DNA is TGTGCCATCAGTGAGTCAACAGCCCAGGTTAACAATGAGCAGTTCTTC. Amino acids: CAISESTAQVNNEQFF.

This clonotype was observed a few times. This chain uses TRBV9 with TRBJ2-6; D ambiguous. Trimming removed 4 bases from V and 1 base from J, with 15 bases in between. Germline CDR1 reads SGDLS; CDR2 reads YYNGEE. The CDR3 is 17 amino acids. The CDR3 coding sequence is TGTGCCAGCAGCTACGACATTCAGCCATCTGGGGCCAACGTCCTGACTTTC. As protein: CASSYDIQPSGANVLTF.

The chain joins TRBV20-1 to TRBJ2-5; D might be TRBD2 (6 bases). In germline, CDR1 is DFQATT, CDR2 SNEGSKA (reference sequence). CDR3 size: 15 residues. V dropped 0 bases and J dropped 5 bases, with 16 bases sitting between them. For the CDR3, the DNA is TGCAGTGCTAGAGATCCTAGCGCGGCCGGGGAGACCCAGTACTTC. As protein: CSARDPSAAGETQYF.

V gene TRBV10-3 combines with J gene TRBJ2-5, with D perhaps given as TRBD1 or TRBD2 (6 bases each). Germline V gene lookup returns CDR1 ENHRY and CDR2 SYGVKD. The CDR3 covers 11 residues. V lost 10 bases and J lost 3, with 9 bases in between. The CDR3 DNA is TGTGCCACAAGGGGGGAAGAGACCCAGTACTTC. Encoded protein: CATRGEETQYF.